Listed here is a single T cell receptor beta chain. This specimen belongs to a study of shared T cell receptors in the human thymus. Clones were sequenced by immunoSEQ multiplex PCR, and TCRdb holds only the in-frame ones, with some missing. The table shows approximately 580,000 clones, with around three quarters occurring only once. V gave up 2 bases and J gave up 3 bases, with 19 bases separating them. Germline V gene data show CDR1 as MNHEY and CDR2 as SMNVEV (reference sequence). The CDR3 has 17 amino acids. The sample also formed part of further work on human thymus T cells. Per that paper: Donors were healthy Finnish infants having corrective surgery for congenital heart defects. Corrective cardiac operations yielded the resected thymus tissue. What appeared biased in thymic and blood repertoires was the usage of V and J genes. Thymic repertoires from unrelated individuals overlapped highly, related research reported.

V gene TRBV27 combines with J gene TRBJ1-1, with D possibly TRBD1 on 5 matching bases. This receptor was identified in a boy younger than two with a congenital heart defect. The sample consisted of thymocytes. The CDR3 region has the DNA TGTGCCAGCAGTTTAAAGTGGGCCCGCCAGGGTTACACTGAAGCTTTCTTT. Its protein is CASSLKWARQGYTEAFF.